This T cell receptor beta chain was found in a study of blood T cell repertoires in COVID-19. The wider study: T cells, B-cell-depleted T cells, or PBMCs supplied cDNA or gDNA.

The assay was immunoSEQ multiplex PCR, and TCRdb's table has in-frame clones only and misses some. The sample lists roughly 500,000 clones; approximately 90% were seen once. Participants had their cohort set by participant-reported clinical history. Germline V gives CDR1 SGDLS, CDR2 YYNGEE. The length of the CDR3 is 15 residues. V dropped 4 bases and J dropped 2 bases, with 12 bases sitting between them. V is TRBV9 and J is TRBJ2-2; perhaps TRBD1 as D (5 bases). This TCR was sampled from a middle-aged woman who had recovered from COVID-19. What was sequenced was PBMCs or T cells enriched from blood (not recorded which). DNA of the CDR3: TGTGCCAGCAGCACAGACGACAGTAACACCGGGGAGCTGTTTTTT. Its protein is CASSTDDSNTGELFF.